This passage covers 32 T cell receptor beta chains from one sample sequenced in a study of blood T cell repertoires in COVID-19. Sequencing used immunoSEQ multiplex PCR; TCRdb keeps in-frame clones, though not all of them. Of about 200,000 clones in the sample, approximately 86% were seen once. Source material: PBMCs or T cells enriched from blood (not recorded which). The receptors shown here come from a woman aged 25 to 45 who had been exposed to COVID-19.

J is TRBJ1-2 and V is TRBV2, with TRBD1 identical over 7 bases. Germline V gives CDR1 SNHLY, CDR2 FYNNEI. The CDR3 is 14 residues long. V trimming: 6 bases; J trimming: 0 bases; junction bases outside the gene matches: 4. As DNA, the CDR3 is TGTGCCAGCAGCCGACAGGGTTCTAACTATGGCTACACCTTC. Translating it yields CASSRQGSNYGYTF. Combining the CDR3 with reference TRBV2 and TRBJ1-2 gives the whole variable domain EPEVTQTPSHQVTQMGQEVILRCVPISNHLYFYWYRQILGQKVEFLVSFYNNEISEKSEIFDDQFSVERPDGSNFTLKIRSTKLEDSAMYFCASSRQGSNYGYTFGSGTRLTVV.

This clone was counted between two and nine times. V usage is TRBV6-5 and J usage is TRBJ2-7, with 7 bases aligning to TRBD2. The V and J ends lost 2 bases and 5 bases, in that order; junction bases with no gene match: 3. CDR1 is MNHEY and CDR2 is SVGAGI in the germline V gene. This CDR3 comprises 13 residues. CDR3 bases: TGTGCCAGCAGTTACCGGGGGGACGACGAGCAGTACTTC. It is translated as CASSYRGDDEQYF.

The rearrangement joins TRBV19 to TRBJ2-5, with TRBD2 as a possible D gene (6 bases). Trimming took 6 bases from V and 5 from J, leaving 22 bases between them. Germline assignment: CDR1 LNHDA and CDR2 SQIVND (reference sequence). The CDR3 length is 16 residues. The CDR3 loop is CASSSGSEGFRETQYF. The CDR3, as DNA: TGTGCCAGTAGCTCCGGGTCGGAGGGGTTCAGGGAGACCCAGTACTTC.

CDR3 in DNA: TGTGCCAGCAGCCTGGCGGGAGGGGAGGATTACGAGCAGTACTTC. Its translation is CASSLAGGEDYEQYF. The rearrangement joins TRBV11-3 to TRBJ2-7; 9 bases align to TRBD2. The length of the CDR3 is 15 residues. V dropped 5 bases and J dropped 4; count of bases not matched to a gene: 9. CDR1 is SGHNT and CDR2 is YENEEA in the germline V gene.

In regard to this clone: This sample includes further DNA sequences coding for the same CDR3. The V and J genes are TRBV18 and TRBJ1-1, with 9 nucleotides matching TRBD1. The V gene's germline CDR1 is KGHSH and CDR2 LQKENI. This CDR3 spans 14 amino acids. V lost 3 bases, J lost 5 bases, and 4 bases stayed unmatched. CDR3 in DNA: TGTGCCAGCTCACCGCGGACAGGGGATACTGAAGCTTTCTTT. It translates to CASSPRTGDTEAFF.

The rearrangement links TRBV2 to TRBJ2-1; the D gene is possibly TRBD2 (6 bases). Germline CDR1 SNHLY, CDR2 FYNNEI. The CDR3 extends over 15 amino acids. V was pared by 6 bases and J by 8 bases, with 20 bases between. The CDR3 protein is CASRFPRAGGDEQFF. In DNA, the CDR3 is TGTGCCAGCAGGTTCCCCAGGGCTGGAGGGGATGAGCAGTTCTTC.

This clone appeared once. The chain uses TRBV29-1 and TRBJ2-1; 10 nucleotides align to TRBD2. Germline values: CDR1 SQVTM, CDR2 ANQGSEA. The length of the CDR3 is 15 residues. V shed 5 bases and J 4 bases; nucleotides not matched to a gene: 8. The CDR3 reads CSVSRTSGLYNEQFF. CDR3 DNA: TGCAGCGTTTCACGGACTAGCGGCCTGTACAATGAGCAGTTCTTC.

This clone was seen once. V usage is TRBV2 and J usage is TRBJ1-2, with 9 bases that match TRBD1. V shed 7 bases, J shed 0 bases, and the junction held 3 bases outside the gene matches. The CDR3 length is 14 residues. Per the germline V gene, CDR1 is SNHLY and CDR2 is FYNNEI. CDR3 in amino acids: CASKGQGANYGYTF. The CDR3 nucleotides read TGTGCCAGCAAGGGACAGGGAGCTAACTATGGCTACACCTTC. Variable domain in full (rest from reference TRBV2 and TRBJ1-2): EPEVTQTPSHQVTQMGQEVILRCVPISNHLYFYWYRQILGQKVEFLVSFYNNEISEKSEIFDDQFSVERPDGSNFTLKIRSTKLEDSAMYFCASKGQGANYGYTFGSGTRLTVV.

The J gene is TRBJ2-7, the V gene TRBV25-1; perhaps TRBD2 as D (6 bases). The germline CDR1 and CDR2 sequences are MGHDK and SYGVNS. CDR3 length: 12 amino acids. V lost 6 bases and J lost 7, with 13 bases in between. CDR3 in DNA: TGTGCCAGCAGGAGAGGGGCGGGGGAGCAGTACTTC. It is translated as CASRRGAGEQYF.

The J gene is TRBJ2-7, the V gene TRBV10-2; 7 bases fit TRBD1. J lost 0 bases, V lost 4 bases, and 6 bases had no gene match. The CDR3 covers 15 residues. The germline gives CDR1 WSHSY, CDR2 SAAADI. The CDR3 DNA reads TGCGCCAGCAGTGGCCACAGGGGAACCTCCTACGAGCAGTACTTC. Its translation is CASSGHRGTSYEQYF.

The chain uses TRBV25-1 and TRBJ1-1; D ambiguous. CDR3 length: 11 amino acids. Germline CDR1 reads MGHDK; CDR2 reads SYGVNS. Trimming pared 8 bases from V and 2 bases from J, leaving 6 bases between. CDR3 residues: CASWANTEAFF. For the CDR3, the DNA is TGTGCCAGCTGGGCCAACACTGAAGCTTTCTTT. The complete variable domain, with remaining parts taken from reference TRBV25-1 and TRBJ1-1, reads EADIYQTPRYLVIGTGKKITLECSQTMGHDKMYWYQQDPGMELHLIHYSYGVNSTEKGDLSSESTVSRIRTEHFPLTLESARPSHTSQYLCASWANTEAFFGQGTRLTVV.

The CDR3 DNA reads TGTGCCAGCAGCTCCCCGGGACAGGGTACTCAGCCCCAGCATTTT. Translating gives CASSSPGQGTQPQHF. The rearrangement uses TRBV7-9 and TRBJ1-5; 9 bases align to TRBD1. V was pared by 4 bases and J by 6 bases, with 7 bases of the junction left unmatched. CDR3 length equals 15 residues. Germline V gene data show CDR1 as SEHNR and CDR2 as FQNEAQ (reference sequence).

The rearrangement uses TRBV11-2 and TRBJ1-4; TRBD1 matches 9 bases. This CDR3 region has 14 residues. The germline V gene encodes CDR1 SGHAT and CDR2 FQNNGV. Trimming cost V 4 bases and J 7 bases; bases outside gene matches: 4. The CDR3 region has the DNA TGTGCCAGCAGCTCGGGACAGGGAGCTGAAAAACTGTTTTTT. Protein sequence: CASSSGQGAEKLFF.

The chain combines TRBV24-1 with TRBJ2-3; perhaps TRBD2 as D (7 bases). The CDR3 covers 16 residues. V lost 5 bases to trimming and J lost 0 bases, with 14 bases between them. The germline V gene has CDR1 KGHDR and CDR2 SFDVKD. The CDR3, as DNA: TGTGCCACCAGTGGGACGGGGGGCTCTAGCACAGATACGCAGTATTTT. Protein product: CATSGTGGSSTDTQYF.

CDR3 DNA sequence: TGTGCCAGCAGGGGGGGACAGCCGACAATCTATGGCTACACCTTC. It encodes CASRGGQPTIYGYTF. The J gene is TRBJ1-2, the V gene TRBV6-5; 7 bases are shared with TRBD1. The CDR3 length is 15 residues. The trim removed 6 bases at V and 4 bases at J, leaving 11 bases unmatched. CDR1 is MNHEY, CDR2 SVGAGI, per germline.

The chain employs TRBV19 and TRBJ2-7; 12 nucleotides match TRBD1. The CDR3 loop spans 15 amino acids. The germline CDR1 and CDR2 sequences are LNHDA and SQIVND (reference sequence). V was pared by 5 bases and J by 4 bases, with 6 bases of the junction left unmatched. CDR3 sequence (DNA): TGTGCCAGTAGTTGGGGGGACAGGGGGCTATACGAGCAGTACTTC. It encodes CASSWGDRGLYEQYF.

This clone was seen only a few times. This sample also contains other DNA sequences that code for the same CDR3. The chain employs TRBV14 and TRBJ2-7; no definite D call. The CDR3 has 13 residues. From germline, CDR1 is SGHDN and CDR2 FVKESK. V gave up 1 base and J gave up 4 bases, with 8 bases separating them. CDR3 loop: CASSQVRGYEQYF. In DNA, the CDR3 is TGTGCCAGCAGCCAAGTACGAGGTTACGAGCAGTACTTC.

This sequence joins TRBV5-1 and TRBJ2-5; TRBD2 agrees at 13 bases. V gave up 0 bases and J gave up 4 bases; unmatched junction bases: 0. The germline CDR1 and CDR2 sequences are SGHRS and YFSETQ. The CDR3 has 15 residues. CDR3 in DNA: TGCGCCAGCAGCTTGGGGACTAGCGGGGGAGAGACCCAGTACTTC. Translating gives CASSLGTSGGETQYF.

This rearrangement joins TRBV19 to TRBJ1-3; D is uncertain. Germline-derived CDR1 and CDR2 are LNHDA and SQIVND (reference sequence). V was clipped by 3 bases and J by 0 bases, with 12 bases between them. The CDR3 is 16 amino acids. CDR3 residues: CASSINPGSSGNTIYF. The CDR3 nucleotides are TGTGCCAGTAGTATTAACCCGGGAAGCTCTGGAAACACCATATATTTT.

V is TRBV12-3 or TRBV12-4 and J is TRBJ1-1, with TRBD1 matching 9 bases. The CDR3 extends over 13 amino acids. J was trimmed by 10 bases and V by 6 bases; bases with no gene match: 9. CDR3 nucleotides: TGTGCCAGCAGGGATACAGGGGGCAGGAGAGCTTTCTTT. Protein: CASRDTGGRRAFF.

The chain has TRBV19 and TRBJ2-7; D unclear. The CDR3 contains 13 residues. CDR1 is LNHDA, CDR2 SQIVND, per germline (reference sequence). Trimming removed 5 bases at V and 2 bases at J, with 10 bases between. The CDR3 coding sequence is TGTGCCAGTAGTGCGAGCCAAGCCTACGAGCAGTACTTC. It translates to CASSASQAYEQYF.

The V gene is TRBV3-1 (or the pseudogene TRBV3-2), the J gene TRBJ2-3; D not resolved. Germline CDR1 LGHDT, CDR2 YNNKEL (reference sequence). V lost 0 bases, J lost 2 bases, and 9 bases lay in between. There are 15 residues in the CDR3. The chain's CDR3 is CASSQDEPYTDTQYF. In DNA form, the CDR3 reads TGTGCCAGCAGCCAAGATGAGCCATACACAGATACGCAGTATTTT.

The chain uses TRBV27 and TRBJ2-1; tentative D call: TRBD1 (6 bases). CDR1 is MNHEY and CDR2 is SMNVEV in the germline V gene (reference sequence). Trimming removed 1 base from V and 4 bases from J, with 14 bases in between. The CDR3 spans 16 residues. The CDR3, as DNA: TGTGCCAGCAGTTTATTTGTGGGGGCTCGATACAATGAGCAGTTCTTC. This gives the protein CASSLFVGARYNEQFF.

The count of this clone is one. The DNA of the CDR3 is TGTGCCAGCAGGGACAGGAGTATCGATGGCTACACCTTC. Its protein is CASRDRSIDGYTF. The V gene is TRBV2, the J gene TRBJ1-2; 7 bases agree with TRBD1. V shed 6 bases and J 6 bases; nucleotides not matched to a gene: 7. CDR1 SNHLY and CDR2 FYNNEI come from the germline V gene. The CDR3 length is 13 residues.

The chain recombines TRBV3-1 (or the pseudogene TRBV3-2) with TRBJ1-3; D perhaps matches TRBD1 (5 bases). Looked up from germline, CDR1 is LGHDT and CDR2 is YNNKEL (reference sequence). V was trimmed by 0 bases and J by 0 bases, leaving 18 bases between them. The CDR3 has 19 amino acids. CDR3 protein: CASSQEGGSYGYSGNTIYF. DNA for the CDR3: TGTGCCAGCAGCCAAGAGGGGGGGTCGTATGGATACTCTGGAAACACCATATATTTT.

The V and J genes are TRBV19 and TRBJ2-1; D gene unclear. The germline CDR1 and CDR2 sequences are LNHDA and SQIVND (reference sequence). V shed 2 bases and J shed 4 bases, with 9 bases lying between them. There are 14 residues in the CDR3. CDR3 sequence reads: CASSIMRSYNEQFF. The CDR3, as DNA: TGTGCCAGTAGTATAATGCGGAGTTACAATGAGCAGTTCTTC.

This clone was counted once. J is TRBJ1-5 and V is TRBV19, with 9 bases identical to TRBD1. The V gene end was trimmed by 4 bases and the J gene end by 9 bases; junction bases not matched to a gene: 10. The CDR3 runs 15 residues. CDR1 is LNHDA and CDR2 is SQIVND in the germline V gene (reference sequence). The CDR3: CASSTTGTGFPPQHF. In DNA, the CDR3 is TGTGCCAGTAGTACCACCGGGACAGGGTTCCCGCCCCAGCATTTT.

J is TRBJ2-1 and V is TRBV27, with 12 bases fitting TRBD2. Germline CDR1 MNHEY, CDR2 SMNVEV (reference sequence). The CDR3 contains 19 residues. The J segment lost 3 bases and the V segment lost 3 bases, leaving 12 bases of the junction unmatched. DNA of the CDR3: TGTGCCAGCAGTTTTATCCCCCTAGCGGGGGGGCCTAACTACAATGAGCAGTTCTTC. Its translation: CASSFIPLAGGPNYNEQFF.

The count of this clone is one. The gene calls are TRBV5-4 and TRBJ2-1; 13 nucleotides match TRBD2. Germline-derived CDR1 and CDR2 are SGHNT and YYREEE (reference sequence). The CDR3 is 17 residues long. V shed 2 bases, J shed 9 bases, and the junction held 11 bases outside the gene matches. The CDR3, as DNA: TGTGCCAGCAGCTTCCCGCGACTAGCGGGGGGTATGGGTGAGCAGTTCTTC. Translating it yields CASSFPRLAGGMGEQFF.

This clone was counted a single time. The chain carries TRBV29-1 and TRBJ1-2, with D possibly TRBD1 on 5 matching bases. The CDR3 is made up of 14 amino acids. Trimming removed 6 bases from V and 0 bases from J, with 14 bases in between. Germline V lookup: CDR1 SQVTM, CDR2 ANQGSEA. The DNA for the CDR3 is TGCAGCGTCTCCAAGGACACTTCTAACTATGGCTACACCTTC. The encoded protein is CSVSKDTSNYGYTF.

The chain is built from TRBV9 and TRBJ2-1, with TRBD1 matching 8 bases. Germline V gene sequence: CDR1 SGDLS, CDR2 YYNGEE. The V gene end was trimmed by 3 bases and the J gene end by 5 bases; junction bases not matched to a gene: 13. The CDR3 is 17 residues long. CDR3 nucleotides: TGTGCCAGCAGCGGGAGGGCCCCGCCAGGGGGCCACAATGAGCAGTTCTTC. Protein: CASSGRAPPGGHNEQFF.

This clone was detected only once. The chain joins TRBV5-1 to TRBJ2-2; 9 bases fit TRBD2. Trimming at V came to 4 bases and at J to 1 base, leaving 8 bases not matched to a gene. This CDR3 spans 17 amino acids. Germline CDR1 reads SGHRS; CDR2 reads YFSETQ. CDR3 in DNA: TGCGCCAGCAGCGGAGTAGCGGGGGCCCTGAACACCGGGGAGCTGTTTTTT. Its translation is CASSGVAGALNTGELFF.